The T cell receptor beta chain under discussion was sequenced for a study of PD-1 blockade in classical Hodgkin lymphoma. General observations from the study: Prior to therapy, complete responders displayed diversity much like that of newly diagnosed patients. CD8+ TCR diversity did not rise significantly by C4D1, unlike CD4+. Baseline TCR diversity was reportedly lower in newly diagnosed patients than in healthy donors. It was reported as lower still in relapsed/refractory patients.

Time point: cycle 4 day 1 (C4D1), after 6 weeks of nivolumab. Exposure to brentuximab vedotin varied, and each patient had relapsed following autologous stem cell transplantation. Assay: immunoSEQ multiplex PCR; the TCRdb copy retains only in-frame clones and omits some. The data show about 61,000 clones, around 90% seen once. Concerning this clone: Its antigen is as yet unknown.

The trim removed 1 base at V and 2 bases at J, leaving 3 bases unmatched. The CDR3 runs 15 residues. CDR1 and CDR2 (germline): SGHRS, YFSETQ. The sample here was peripheral blood mononuclear cells (PBMCs), taken before the fourth cycle of nivolumab. This TCR came from a human donor with classical Hodgkin lymphoma. This chain joins TRBV5-1 and TRBJ2-7, with 10 bases lining up with TRBD1. CDR3 protein: CASSLLGQGTYEQYF. The CDR3 nucleotides read TGCGCCAGCAGCTTGTTGGGACAGGGGACCTACGAGCAGTACTTC.